This TCR beta chain was identified during a study of cytomegalovirus exposure and HLA in healthy donors. The PCR ran on 60 Vbeta and 13 Jbeta primers. TCRdb's copy holds only in-frame clones and misses some; the assay was immunoSEQ multiplex PCR. The sample records 210,000 or so clones, 70% to 80% being singletons. This clonotype was sampled from a woman aged 25 to 39 in good health and CMV-seropositive. The material sequenced was PBMCs.

CDR3 bases: TGTGCCAGCAGCCCTAGCGGGGGAGCCTACGAGCAGTACTTC. As protein: CASSPSGGAYEQYF. The V and J genes are TRBV11-2 and TRBJ2-7, with 10 bases lining up with TRBD2. Trimming removed 5 bases from V and 2 bases from J; junction bases left unmatched: 3. CDR1 and CDR2 from the germline V gene are SGHAT and FQNNGV. The CDR3 runs 14 residues.